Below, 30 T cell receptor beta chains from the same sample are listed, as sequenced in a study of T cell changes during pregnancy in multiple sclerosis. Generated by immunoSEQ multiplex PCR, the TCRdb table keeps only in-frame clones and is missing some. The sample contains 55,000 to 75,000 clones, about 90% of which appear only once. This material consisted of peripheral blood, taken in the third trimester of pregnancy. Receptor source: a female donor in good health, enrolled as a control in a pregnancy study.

The chain's CDR3 is CASSPRLGGLGNSGNTIYF. CDR3 bases: TGTGCCAGCTCACCACGGCTAGGTGGCCTAGGAAACTCTGGAAACACCATATATTTT. V usage is TRBV18 and J usage is TRBJ1-3; D is unclear. Germline loops: CDR1 KGHSH, CDR2 LQKENI. The ends were cut back, 1 base at V and 0 bases at J, with 19 bases in the middle. This CDR3 comprises 19 residues.

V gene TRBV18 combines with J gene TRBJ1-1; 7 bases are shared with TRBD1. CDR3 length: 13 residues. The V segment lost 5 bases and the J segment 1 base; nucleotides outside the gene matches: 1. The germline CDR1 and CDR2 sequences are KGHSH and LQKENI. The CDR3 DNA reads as TGTGCCAGCTCATGGGACAGGAACACTGAAGCTTTCTTT. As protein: CASSWDRNTEAFF.

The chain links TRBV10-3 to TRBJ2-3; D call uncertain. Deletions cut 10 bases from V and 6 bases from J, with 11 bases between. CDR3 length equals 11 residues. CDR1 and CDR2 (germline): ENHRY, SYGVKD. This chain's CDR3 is CATLLGDTQYF. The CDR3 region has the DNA TGTGCCACCCTGCTCGGGGATACGCAGTATTTT.

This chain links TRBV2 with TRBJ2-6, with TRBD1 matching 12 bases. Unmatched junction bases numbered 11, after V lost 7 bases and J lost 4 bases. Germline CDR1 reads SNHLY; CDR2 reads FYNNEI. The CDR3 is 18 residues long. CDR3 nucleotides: TGTGCCAGCAAATTAGGGGGACAGGGGGCGGCCGGGGCCAACGTCCTGACTTTC. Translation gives CASKLGGQGAAGANVLTF.

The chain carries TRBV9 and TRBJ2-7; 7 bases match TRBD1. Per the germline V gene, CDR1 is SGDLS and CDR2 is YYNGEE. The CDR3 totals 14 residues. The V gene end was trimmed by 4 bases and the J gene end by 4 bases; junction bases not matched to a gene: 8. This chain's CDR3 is CASSKKDRAYEQYF. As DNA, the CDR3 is TGTGCCAGCAGCAAAAAAGACAGGGCATACGAGCAGTACTTC.

The CDR3 is CASSVEGGLDEQFF. Here the CDR3 DNA reads TGTGCCAGCAGCGTAGAGGGGGGGTTGGATGAGCAGTTCTTC. The chain has TRBV9 and TRBJ2-1; D is possibly TRBD2 (7 bases). Germline values: CDR1 SGDLS, CDR2 YYNGEE. The CDR3 length is 14 residues. Trimming took 0 bases from V and 8 from J, leaving 12 bases between them. Variable domain in full (rest from reference TRBV9 and TRBJ2-1): DSGVTQTPKHLITATGQRVTLRCSPRSGDLSVYWYQQSLDQGLQFLIQYYNGEERAKGNILERFSAQQFPDLHSELNLSSLELGDSALYFCASSVEGGLDEQFFGPGTRLTVL.

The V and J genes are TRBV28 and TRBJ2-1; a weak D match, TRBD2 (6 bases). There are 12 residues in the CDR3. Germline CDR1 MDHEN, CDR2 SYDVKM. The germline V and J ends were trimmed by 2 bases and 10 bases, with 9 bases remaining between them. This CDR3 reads CASSLGAGEQFF. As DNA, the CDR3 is TGTGCCAGCAGTTTAGGGGCGGGGGAGCAGTTCTTC.

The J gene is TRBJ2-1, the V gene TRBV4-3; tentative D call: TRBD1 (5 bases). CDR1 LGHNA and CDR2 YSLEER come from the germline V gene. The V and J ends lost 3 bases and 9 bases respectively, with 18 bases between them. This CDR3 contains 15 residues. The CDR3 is CASSQGRVVVAEQFF. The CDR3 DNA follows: TGCGCCAGCAGCCAGGGCAGGGTAGTGGTGGCTGAGCAGTTCTTC.

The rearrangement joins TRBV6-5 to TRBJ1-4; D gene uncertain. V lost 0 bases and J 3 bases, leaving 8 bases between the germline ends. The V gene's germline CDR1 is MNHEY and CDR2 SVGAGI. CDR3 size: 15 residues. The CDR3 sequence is CASSYSRGSNEKLFF. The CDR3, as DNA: TGTGCCAGCAGTTACTCTAGAGGCTCTAATGAAAAACTGTTTTTT.

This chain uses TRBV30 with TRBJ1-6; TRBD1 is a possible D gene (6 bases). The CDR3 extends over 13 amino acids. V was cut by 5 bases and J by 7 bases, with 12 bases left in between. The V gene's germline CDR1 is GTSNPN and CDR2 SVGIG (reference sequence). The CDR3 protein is CAWGGEKNSPLHF. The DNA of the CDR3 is TGTGCCTGGGGGGGCGAGAAGAATTCACCCCTCCACTTT.

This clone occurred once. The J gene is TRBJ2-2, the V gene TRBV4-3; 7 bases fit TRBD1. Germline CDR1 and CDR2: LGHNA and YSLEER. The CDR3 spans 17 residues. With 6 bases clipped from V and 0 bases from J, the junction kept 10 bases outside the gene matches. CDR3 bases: TGCGCCAGCAGTCTGCTACCGGGACAGCCGAACACCGGGGAGCTGTTTTTT. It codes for CASSLLPGQPNTGELFF.

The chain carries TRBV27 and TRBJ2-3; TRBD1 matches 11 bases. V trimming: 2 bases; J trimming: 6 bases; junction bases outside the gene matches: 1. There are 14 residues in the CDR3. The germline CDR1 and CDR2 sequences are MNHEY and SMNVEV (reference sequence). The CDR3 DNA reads TGTGCCAGCAGTTTAGGACAGGGGGCGGATACGCAGTATTTT. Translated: CASSLGQGADTQYF.

CDR3 loop: CASSSRVGSFTDTQYF. DNA for the CDR3: TGTGCCAGCAGCTCCCGGGTTGGGTCTTTCACAGATACGCAGTATTTT. The chain joins TRBV7-2 to TRBJ2-3; D call uncertain. CDR3 length: 16 amino acids. Germline V gives CDR1 SGHTA, CDR2 FQGNSA. The germline V and J ends were trimmed by 4 bases and 2 bases, with 16 bases remaining between them.

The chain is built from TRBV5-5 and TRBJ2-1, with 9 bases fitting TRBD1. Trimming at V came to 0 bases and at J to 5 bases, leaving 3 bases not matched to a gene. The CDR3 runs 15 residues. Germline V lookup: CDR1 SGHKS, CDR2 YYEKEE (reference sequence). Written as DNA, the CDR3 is TGTGCCAGCAGCTTGGGGGACAGGGACCACAATGAGCAGTTCTTC. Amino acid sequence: CASSLGDRDHNEQFF.

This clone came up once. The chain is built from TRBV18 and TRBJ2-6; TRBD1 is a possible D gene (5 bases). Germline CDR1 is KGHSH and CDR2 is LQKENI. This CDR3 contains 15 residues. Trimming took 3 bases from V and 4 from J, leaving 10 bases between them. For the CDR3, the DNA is TGTGCCAGCTCACCTCCAGGGCGAGGGGCCAACGTCCTGACTTTC. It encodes CASSPPGRGANVLTF.

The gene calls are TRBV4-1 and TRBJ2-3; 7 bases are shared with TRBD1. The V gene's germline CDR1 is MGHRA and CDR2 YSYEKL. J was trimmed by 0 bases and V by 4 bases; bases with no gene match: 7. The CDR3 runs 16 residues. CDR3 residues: CASSRRTGDSTDTQYF. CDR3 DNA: TGCGCCAGCAGCCGACGGACAGGCGACAGCACAGATACGCAGTATTTT.

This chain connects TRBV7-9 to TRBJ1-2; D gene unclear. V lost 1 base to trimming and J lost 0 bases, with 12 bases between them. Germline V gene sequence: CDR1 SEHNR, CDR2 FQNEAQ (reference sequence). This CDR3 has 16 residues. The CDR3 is CASSLVLNVANYGYTF. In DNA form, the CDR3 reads TGTGCCAGCAGCTTAGTACTAAATGTAGCTAACTATGGCTACACCTTC.

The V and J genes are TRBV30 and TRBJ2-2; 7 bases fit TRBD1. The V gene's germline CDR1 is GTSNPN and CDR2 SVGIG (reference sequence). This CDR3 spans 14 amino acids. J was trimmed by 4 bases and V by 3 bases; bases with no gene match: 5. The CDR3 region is CAWSLPGGTGELFF. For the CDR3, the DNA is TGTGCCTGGAGCCTGCCAGGGGGCACCGGGGAGCTGTTTTTT. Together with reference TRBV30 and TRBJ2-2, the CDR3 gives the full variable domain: SQTIHQWPATLVQPVGSPLSLECTVEGTSNPNLYWYRQAAGRGLQLLFYSVGIGQISSEVPQNLSASRPQDRQFILSSKKLLLSDSGFYLCAWSLPGGTGELFFGEGSRLTVL.

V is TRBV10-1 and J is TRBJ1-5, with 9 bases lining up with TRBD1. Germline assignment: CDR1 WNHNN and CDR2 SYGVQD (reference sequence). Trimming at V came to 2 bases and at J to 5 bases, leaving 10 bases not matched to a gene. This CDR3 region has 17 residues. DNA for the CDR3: TGCGCCAGCAGTGAGCTCCTTAGGACAGGGGACGATCAGCCCCAGCATTTT. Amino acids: CASSELLRTGDDQPQHF.

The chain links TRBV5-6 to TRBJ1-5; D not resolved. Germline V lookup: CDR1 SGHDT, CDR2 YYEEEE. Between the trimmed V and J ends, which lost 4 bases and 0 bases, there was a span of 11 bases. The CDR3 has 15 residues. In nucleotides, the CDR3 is TGTGCCAGCAGCAGGAGACGGTATAGCAATCAGCCCCAGCATTTT. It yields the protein CASSRRRYSNQPQHF.

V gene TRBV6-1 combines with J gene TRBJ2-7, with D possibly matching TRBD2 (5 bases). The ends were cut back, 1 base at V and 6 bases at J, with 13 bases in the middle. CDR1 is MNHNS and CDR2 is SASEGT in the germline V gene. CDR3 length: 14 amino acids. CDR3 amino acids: CASSEGLRVGEQYF. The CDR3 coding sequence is TGTGCCAGCAGTGAAGGGCTGAGGGTAGGCGAGCAGTACTTC.

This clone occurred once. CDR3 DNA: TGTGCCAGCAGTGCACTCGGGTCGAACACTGAAGCTTTCTTT. Amino acids: CASSALGSNTEAFF. The chain uses TRBV6-1 and TRBJ1-1; D ambiguous. In germline, CDR1 is MNHNS, CDR2 SASEGT. Trimming stripped 4 bases from V and 1 base from J, with 10 bases between. The CDR3 runs to 14 residues.

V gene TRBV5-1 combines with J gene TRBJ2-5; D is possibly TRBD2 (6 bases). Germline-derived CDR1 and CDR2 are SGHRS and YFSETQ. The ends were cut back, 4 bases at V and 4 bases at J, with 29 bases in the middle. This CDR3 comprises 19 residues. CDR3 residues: CASSGRLGERGLSGETQYF. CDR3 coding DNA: TGCGCCAGCAGCGGACGACTAGGGGAGAGAGGCCTCTCGGGAGAGACCCAGTACTTC.

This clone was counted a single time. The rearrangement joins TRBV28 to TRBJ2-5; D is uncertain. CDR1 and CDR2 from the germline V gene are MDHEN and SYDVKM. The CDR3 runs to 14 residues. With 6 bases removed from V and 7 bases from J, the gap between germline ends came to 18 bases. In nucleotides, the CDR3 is TGTGCCAGCAGGGTACACAGTCACCTCGGGACCCAGTACTTC. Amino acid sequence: CASRVHSHLGTQYF. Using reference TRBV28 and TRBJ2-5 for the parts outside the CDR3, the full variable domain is DVKVTQSSRYLVKRTGEKVFLECVQDMDHENMFWYRQDPGLGLRLIYFSYDVKMKEKGDIPEGYSVSREKKERFSLILESASTNQTSMYLCASRVHSHLGTQYFGPGTRLLVL.

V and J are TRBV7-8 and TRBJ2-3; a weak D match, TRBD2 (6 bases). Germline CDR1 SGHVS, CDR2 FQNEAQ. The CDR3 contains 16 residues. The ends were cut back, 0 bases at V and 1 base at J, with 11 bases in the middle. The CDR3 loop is CASSLARGSRTDTQYF. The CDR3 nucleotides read TGTGCCAGCAGCTTAGCGCGGGGTTCCCGCACAGATACGCAGTATTTT.

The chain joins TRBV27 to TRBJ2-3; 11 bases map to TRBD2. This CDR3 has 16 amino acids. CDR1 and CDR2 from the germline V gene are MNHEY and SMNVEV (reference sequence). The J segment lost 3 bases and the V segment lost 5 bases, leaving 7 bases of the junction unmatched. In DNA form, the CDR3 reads TGTGCCAGCAGTCTAGCGGGGGGACTAATAACAGATACGCAGTATTTT. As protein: CASSLAGGLITDTQYF.

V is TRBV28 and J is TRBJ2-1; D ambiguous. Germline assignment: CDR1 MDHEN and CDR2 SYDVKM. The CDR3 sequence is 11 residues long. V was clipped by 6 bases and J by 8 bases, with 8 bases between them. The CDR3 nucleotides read TGTGCCAGCAGCCGGAGTGATGAGCAGTTCTTC. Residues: CASSRSDEQFF.

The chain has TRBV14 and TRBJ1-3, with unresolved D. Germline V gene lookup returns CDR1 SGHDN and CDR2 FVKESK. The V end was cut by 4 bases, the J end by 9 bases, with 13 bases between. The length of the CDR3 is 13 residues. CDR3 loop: CASSPDLGGTIYF. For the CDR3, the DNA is TGTGCCAGCAGCCCGGACCTGGGAGGCACCATATATTTT.

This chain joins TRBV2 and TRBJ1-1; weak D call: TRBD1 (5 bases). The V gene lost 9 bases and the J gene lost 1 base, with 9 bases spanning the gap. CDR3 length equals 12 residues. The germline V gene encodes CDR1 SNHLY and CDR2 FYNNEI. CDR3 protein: CARRQGNTEAFF. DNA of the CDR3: TGTGCCAGACGTCAGGGGAACACTGAAGCTTTCTTT.

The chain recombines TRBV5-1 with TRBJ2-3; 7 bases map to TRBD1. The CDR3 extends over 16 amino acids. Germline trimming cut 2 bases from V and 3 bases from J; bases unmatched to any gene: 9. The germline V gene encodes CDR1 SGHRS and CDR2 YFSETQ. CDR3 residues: CASSFNRGRATDTQYF. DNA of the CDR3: TGCGCCAGCAGCTTTAACAGGGGCAGGGCGACAGATACGCAGTATTTT.